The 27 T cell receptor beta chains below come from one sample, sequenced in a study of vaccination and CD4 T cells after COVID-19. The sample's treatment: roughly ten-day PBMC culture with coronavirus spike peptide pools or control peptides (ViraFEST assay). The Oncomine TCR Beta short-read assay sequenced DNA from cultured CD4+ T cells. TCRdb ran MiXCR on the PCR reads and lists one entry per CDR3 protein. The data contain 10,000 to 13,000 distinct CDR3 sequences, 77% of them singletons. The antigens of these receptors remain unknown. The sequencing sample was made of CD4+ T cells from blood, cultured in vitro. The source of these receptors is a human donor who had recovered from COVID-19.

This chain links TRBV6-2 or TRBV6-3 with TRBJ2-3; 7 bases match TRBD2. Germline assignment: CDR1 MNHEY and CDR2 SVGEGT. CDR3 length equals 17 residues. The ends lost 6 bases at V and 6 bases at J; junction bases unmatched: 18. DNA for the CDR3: TGTGCCAGCAGCCCCGACGGGGGACTAAAGGCGGCCGATACGCAGTATTTT. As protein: CASSPDGGLKAADTQYF.

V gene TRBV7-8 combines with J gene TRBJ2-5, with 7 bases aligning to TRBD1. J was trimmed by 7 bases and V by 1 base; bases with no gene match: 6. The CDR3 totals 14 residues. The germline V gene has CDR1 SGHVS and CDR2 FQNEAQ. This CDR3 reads CASSLDRGYGTQYF. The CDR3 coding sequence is TGTGCCAGCAGCTTAGACAGGGGATATGGGACCCAGTACTTC.

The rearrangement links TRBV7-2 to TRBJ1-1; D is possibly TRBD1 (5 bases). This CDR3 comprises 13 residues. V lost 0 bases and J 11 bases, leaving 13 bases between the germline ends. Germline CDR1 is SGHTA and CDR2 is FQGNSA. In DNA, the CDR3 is TGTGCCAGCAGCTTAGCGGGGACCGAAAAGGCTTTCTTT. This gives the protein CASSLAGTEKAFF.

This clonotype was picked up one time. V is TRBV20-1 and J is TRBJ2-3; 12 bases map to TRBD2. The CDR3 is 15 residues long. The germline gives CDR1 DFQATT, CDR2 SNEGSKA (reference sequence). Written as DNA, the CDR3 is TGCAGCTCCTCGACTAGCGGGAGATCGACAGATACGCAGTATTTT. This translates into CSSSTSGRSTDTQYF.

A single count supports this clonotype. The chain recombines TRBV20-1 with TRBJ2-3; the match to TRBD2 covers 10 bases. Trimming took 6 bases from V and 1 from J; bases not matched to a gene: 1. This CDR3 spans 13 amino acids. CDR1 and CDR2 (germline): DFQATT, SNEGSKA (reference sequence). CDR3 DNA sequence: TGCAGTGCCACTAGCGGGGGCACAGATACGCAGTATTTT. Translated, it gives CSATSGGTDTQYF.

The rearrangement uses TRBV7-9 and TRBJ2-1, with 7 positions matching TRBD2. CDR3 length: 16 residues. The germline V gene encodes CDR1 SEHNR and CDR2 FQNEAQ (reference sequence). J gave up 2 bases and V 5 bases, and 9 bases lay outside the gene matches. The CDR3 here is CASSPRRGFPYNEQFF. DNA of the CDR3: TGTGCCAGCAGCCCCAGGCGGGGGTTTCCCTACAATGAGCAGTTCTTC.

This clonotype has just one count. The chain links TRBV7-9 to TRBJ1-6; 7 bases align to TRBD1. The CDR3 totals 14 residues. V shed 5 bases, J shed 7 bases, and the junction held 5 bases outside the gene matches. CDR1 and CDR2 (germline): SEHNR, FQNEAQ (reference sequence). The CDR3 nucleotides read TGTGCCAGCAGCCTAGGGGGCAACAATTCACCCCTCCACTTT. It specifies CASSLGGNNSPLHF.

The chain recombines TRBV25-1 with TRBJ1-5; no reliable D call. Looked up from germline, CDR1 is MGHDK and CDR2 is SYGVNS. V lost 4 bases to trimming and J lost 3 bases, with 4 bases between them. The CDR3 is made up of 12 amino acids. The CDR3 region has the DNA TGTGCCAGCAGTGGCCACAATCAGCCCCAGCATTTT. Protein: CASSGHNQPQHF.

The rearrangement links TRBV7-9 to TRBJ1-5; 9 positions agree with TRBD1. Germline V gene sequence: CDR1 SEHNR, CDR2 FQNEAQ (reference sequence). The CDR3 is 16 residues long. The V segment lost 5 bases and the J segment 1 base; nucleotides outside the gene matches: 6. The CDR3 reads CASSPDRGVSNQPQHF. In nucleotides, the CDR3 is TGTGCCAGCAGCCCGGACAGGGGAGTGAGCAATCAGCCCCAGCATTTT. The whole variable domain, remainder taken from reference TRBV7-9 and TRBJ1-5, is DTGVSQNPRHKITKRGQNVTFRCDPISEHNRLYWYRQTLGQGPEFLTYFQNEAQLEKSRLLSDRFSAERPKGSFSTLEIQRTEQGDSAMYLCASSPDRGVSNQPQHFGDGTRLSIL.

The CDR3 sequence is CASSYSQGTNQPQHF. The CDR3 DNA is TGTGCCAGCAGTTACTCGCAGGGCACCAATCAGCCCCAGCATTTT. V is TRBV6-5 and J is TRBJ1-5; tentative D call: TRBD1 (5 bases). V shed 0 bases and J shed 3 bases, with 9 bases lying between them. Per the germline V gene, CDR1 is MNHEY and CDR2 is SVGAGI. CDR3 length equals 15 residues.

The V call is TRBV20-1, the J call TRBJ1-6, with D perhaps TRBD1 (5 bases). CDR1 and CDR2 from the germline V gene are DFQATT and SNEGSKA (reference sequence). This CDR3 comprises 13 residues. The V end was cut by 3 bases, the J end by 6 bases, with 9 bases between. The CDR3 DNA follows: TGCAGTGCTAGTATCCAGGGTAATTCACCCCTCCACTTT. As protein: CSASIQGNSPLHF.

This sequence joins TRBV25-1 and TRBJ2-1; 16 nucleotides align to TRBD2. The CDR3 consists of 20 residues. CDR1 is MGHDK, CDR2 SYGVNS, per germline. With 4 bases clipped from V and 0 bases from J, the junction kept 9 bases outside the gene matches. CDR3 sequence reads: CASSGSAGLAGGSSYNEQFF. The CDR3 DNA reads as TGTGCCAGCAGTGGGAGTGCGGGACTAGCGGGAGGGAGCTCCTACAATGAGCAGTTCTTC. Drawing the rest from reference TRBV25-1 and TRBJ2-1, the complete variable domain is EADIYQTPRYLVIGTGKKITLECSQTMGHDKMYWYQQDPGMELHLIHYSYGVNSTEKGDLSSESTVSRIRTEHFPLTLESARPSHTSQYLCASSGSAGLAGGSSYNEQFFGPGTRLTVL.

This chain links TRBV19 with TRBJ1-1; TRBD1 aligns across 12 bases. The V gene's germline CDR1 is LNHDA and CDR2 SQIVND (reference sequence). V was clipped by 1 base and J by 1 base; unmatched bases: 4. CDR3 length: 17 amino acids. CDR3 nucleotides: TGTGCCAGTAGTATAGGGGACAGGGGGCTTGGGAACACTGAAGCTTTCTTT. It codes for CASSIGDRGLGNTEAFF.

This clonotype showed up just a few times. CDR3 nucleotide sequence: TGTGCCAGCCGTCGGGCTTCTTTAAACTATGGCTACACCTTC. Its protein product is CASRRASLNYGYTF. The V gene is TRBV27, the J gene TRBJ1-2, with no clear D. V gave up 8 bases and J gave up 2 bases, with 15 bases separating them. This CDR3 has 14 amino acids. The germline V gene encodes CDR1 MNHEY and CDR2 SMNVEV (reference sequence).

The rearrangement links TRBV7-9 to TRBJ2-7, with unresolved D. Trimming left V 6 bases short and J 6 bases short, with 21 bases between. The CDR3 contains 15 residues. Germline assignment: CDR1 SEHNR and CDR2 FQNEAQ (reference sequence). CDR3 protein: CASSRSRPLGFEQYF. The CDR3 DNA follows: TGTGCCAGCAGTCGGAGTAGACCCCTCGGGTTCGAGCAGTACTTC. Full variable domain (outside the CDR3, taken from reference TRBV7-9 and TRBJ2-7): DTGVSQNPRHKITKRGQNVTFRCDPISEHNRLYWYRQTLGQGPEFLTYFQNEAQLEKSRLLSDRFSAERPKGSFSTLEIQRTEQGDSAMYLCASSRSRPLGFEQYFGPGTRLTVT.

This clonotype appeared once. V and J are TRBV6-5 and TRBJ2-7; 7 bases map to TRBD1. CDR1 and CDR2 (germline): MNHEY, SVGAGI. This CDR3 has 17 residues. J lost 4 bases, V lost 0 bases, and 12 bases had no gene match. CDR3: CASSYSKPLQGIYEQYF. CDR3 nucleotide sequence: TGTGCCAGCAGTTACTCGAAACCCCTACAGGGGATTTACGAGCAGTACTTC.

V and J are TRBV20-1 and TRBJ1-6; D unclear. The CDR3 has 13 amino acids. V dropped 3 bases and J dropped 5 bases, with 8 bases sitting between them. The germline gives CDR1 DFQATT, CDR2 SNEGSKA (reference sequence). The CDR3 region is CSASGVNNSPLHF. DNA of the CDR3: TGCAGTGCTAGTGGAGTTAATAATTCACCCCTCCACTTT.

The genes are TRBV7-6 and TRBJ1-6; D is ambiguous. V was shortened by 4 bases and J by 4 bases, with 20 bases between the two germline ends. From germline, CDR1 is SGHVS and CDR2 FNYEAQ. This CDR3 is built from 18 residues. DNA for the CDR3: TGTGCCAGCAGCTCGAATAGTAAAGGGATAGGTTATAATTCACCCCTCCACTTT. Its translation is CASSSNSKGIGYNSPLHF.

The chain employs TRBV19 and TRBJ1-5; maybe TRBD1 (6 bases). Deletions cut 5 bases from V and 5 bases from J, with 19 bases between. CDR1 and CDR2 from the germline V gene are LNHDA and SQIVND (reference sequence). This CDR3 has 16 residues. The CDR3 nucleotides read TGTGCCAGTAGTCAACCTCAGGGGCGCGGGGATCAGCCCCAGCATTTT. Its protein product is CASSQPQGRGDQPQHF.

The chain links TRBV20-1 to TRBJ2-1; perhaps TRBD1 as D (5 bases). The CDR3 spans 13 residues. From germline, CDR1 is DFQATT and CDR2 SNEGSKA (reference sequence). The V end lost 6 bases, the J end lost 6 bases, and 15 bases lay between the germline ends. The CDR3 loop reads CSAPSVRGNEQFF. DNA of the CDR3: TGCAGTGCCCCCAGCGTTAGGGGCAATGAGCAGTTCTTC.

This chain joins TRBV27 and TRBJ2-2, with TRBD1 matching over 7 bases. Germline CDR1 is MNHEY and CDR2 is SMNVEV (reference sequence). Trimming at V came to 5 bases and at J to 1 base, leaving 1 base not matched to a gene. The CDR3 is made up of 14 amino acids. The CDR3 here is CASSGTVNTGELFF. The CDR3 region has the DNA TGTGCCAGCAGTGGGACAGTGAACACCGGGGAGCTGTTTTTT.

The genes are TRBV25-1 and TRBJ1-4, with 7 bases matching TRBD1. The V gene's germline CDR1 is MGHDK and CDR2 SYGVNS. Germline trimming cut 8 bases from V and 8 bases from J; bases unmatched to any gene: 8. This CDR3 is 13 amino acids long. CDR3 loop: CASGGTAWEKLFF. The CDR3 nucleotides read TGTGCCAGCGGCGGGACAGCGTGGGAAAAACTGTTTTTT.

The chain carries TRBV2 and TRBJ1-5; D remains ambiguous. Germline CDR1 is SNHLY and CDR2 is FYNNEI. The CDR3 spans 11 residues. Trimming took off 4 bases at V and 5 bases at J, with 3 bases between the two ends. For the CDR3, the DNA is TGTGCCAGCAGTGGGGATCAGCCCCAGCATTTT. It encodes CASSGDQPQHF.

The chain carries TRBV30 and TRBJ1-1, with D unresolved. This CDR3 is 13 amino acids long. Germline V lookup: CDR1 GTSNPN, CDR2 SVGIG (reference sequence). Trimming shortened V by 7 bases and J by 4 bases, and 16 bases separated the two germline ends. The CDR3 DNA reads TGTGCCTCCCCAGGTAGTGGGGTCACTGAAGCTTTCTTT. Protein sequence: CASPGSGVTEAFF.

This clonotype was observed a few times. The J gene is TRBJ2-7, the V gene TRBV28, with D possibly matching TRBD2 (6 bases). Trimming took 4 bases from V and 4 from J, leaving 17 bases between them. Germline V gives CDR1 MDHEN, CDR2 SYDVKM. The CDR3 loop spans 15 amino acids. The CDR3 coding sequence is TGTGCCAGCAGTTCAGGCGGGGTTCCCCAATACGAGCAGTACTTC. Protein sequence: CASSSGGVPQYEQYF.

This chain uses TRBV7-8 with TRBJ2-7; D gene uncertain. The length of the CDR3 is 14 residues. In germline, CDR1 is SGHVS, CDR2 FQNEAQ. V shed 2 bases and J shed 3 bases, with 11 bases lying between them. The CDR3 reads CASSLRAGYYEQYF. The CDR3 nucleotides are TGTGCCAGCAGCTTAAGGGCAGGATACTACGAGCAGTACTTC.

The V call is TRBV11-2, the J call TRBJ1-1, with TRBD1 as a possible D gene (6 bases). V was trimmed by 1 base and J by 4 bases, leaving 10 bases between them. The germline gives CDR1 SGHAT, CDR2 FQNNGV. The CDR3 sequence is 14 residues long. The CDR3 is CASSLVGGPTEAFF. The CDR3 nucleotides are TGTGCCAGCAGCTTAGTAGGGGGGCCCACTGAAGCTTTCTTT.